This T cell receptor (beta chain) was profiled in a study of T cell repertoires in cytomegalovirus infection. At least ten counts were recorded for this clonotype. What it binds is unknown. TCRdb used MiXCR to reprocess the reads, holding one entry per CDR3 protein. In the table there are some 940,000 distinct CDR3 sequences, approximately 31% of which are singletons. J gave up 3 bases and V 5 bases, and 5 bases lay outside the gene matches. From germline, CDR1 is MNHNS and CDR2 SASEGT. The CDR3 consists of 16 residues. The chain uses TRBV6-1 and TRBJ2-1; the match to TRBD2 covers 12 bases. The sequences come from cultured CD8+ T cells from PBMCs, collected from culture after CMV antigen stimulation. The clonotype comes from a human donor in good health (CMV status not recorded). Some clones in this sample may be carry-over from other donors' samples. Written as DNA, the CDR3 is TGTGCCAGCAGTCCGCTAGCGGGGGGGGTCTACAATGAGCAGTTCTTC. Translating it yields CASSPLAGGVYNEQFF.